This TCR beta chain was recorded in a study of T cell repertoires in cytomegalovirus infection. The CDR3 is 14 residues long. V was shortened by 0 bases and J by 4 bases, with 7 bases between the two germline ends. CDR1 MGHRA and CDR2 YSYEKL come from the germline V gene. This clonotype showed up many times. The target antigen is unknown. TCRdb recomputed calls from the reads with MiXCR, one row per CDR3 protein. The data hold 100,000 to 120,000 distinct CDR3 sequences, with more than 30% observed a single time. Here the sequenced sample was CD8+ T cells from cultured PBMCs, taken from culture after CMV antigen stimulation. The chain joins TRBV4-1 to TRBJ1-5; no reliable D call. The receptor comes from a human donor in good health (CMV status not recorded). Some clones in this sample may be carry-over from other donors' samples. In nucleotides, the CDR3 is TGCGCCAGCAGCCAAGAGGGGTCTAATCAGCCCCAGCATTTT. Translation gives CASSQEGSNQPQHF.